The 6 T cell receptor beta chains in this list originate from one sample, sequenced in a study of shared clonotypes between healthy human individuals. Sequencing used immunoSEQ multiplex PCR; TCRdb keeps in-frame clones, though not all of them. Of millions of clones in the sample, 90% to 95% were seen once. Input material: naive CD4+ T cells sorted from blood. As for subset: CD45RA+ positively selected. Source of these receptors: a young man in good health.

V and J are TRBV19 and TRBJ2-2; 10 bases match TRBD1. The CDR3 sequence is 16 residues long. Germline V gene sequence: CDR1 LNHDA, CDR2 SQIVND (reference sequence). J gave up 4 bases and V 5 bases, and 7 bases lay outside the gene matches. CDR3 sequence (DNA): TGTGCCAGTAGTCTAACCGGGACAGGGGCCACCGGGGAGCTGTTTTTT. It yields the protein CASSLTGTGATGELFF. Filled out from reference TRBV19 and TRBJ2-2, the complete variable domain reads DGGITQSPKYLFRKEGQNVTLSCEQNLNHDAMYWYRQDPGQGLRLIYYSQIVNDFQKGDIAEGYSVSREKKESFPLTVTSAQKNPTAFYLCASSLTGTGATGELFFGEGSRLTVL.

This clone was seen more than once but under ten times. V usage is TRBV19 and J usage is TRBJ1-2, with D possibly TRBD1 on 6 matching bases. The CDR3 extends over 13 amino acids. Germline CDR1 reads LNHDA; CDR2 reads SQIVND (reference sequence). Trimming shortened V by 7 bases and J by 5 bases, and 14 bases separated the two germline ends. The CDR3 coding sequence is TGTGCCAGTACCACACAGGGCCGGTATGGCTACACCTTC. Its protein is CASTTQGRYGYTF.

The V and J genes are TRBV5-1 and TRBJ2-1; D remains unclear. Looked up from germline, CDR1 is SGHRS and CDR2 is YFSETQ. Trimming left V 0 bases short and J 0 bases short, with 7 bases between. This CDR3 is 15 amino acids long. CDR3 bases: TGCGCCAGCAGCTTGGTATCGAGCTCCTACAATGAGCAGTTCTTC. This translates into CASSLVSSSYNEQFF.

The V call is TRBV30, the J call TRBJ1-4; D remains ambiguous. V shed 2 bases and J shed 5 bases, with 9 bases lying between them. The length of the CDR3 is 13 residues. Looked up from germline, CDR1 is GTSNPN and CDR2 is SVGIG (reference sequence). The CDR3 nucleotides are TGTGCCTGGAGTCCCGGTATGAATGAAAAACTGTTTTTT. Translated: CAWSPGMNEKLFF.

The gene calls are TRBV30 and TRBJ1-2; unclear D gene. V lost 5 bases and J 4 bases, leaving 11 bases between the germline ends. This CDR3 has 12 residues. Germline loops: CDR1 GTSNPN, CDR2 SVGIG (reference sequence). CDR3 protein: CAWQTLLYGYTF. The CDR3 region has the DNA TGTGCCTGGCAAACCTTACTCTATGGCTACACCTTC.

With respect to this clone: The sample holds other DNA sequences that translate to the same CDR3. CDR3 sequence reads: CASSYLRNTGELFF. The DNA for the CDR3 is TGTGCCAGCAGTTACCTCCGAAACACCGGGGAGCTGTTTTTT. The chain links TRBV6-6 to TRBJ2-2, with D hard to call. The V gene's germline CDR1 is MNHNY and CDR2 SVGAGI (reference sequence). The CDR3 consists of 14 residues. The germline V and J ends were trimmed by 2 bases and 2 bases, with 6 bases remaining between them.